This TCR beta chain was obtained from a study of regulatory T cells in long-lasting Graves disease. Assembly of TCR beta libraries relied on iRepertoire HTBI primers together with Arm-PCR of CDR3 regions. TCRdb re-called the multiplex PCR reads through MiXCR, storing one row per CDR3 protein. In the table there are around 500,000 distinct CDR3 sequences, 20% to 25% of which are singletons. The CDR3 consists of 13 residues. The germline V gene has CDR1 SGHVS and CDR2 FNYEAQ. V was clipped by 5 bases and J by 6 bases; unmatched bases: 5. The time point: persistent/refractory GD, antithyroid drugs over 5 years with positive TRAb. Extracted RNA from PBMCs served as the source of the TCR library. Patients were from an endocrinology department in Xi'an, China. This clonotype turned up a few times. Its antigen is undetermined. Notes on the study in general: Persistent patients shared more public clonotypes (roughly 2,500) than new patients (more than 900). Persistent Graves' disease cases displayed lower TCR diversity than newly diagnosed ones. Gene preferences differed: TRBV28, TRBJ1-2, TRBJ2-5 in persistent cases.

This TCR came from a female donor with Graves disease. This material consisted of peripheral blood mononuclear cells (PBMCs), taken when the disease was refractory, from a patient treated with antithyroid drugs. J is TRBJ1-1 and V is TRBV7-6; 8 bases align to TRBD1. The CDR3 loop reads CASSDGQGPEAFF. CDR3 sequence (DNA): TGTGCCAGCAGCGATGGACAGGGCCCTGAAGCTTTCTTT.